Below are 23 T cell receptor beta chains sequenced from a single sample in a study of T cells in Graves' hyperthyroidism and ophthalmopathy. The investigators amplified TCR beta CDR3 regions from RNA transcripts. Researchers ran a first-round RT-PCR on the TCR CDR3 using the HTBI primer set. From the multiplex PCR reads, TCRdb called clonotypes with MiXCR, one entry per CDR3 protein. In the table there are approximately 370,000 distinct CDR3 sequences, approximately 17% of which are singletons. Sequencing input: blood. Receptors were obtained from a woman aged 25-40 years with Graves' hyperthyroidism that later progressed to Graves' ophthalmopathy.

The CDR3 DNA sequence: TGTGCCAGCAGCCGATTACAGGGGATAAGTAACTATGGCTACACCTTC. Translating gives CASSRLQGISNYGYTF. J is TRBJ1-2 and V is TRBV7-9; 7 bases are a match to TRBD1. J lost 1 base, V lost 5 bases, and 10 bases had no gene match. The CDR3 covers 16 residues. Germline assignment: CDR1 SEHNR and CDR2 FQNEAQ (reference sequence).

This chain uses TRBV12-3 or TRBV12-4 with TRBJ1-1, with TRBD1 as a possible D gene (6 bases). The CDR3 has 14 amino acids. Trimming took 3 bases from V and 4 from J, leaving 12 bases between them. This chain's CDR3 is CASSFGRGGTEAFF. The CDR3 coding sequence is TGTGCCAGCAGTTTTGGCAGGGGAGGCACTGAAGCTTTCTTT.

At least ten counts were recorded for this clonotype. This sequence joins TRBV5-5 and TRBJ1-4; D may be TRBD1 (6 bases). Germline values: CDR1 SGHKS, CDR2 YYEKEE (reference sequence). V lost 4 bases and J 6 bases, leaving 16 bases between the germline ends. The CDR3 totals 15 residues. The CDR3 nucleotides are TGTGCCAGCAGCCGCTCGACAGGAACGGATGAAAAACTGTTTTTT. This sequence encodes CASSRSTGTDEKLFF.

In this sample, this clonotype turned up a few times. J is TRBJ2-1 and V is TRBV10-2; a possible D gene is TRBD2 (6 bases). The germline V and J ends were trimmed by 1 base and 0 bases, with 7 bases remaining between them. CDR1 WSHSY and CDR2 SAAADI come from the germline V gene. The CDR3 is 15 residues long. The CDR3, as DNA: TGCGCCAGCAGTGAGTTCGGGAGCTCCTACAATGAGCAGTTCTTC. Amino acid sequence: CASSEFGSSYNEQFF.

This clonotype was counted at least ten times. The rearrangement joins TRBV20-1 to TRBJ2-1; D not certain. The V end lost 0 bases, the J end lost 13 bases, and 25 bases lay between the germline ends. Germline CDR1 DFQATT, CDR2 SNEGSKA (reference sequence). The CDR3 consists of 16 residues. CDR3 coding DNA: TGCAGTGCTAGAGATTTGGCTAGTCTATCGAGCTCCACTCAGTTCTTC. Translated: CSARDLASLSSSTQFF.

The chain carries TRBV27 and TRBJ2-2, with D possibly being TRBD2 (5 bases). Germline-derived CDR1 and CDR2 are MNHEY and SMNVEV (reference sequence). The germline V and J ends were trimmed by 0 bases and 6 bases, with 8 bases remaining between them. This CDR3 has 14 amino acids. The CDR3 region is CASSLSRGAGELFF. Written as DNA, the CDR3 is TGTGCCAGCAGTTTATCTCGGGGAGCCGGGGAGCTGTTTTTT.

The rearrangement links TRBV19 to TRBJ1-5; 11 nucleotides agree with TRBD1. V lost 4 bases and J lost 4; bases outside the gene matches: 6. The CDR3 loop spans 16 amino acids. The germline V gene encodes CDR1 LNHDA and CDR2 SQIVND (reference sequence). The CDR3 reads CASSTRGDRGNQPQHF. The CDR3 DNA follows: TGTGCCAGTAGTACACGAGGGGACAGGGGGAATCAGCCCCAGCATTTT.

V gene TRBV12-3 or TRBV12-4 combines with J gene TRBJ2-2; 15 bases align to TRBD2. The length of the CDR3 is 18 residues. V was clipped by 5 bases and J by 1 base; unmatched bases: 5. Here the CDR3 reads CASSPTGLAGGNTGELFF. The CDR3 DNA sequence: TGTGCCAGCAGTCCGACGGGACTAGCGGGAGGGAACACCGGGGAGCTGTTTTTT.

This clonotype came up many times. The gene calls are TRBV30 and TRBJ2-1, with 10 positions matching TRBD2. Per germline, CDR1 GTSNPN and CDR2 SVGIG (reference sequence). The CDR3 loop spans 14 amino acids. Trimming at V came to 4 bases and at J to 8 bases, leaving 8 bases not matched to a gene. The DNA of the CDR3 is TGTGCCTGGAACCTAGCGGGAGCTCAGTATGAGCAGTTCTTC. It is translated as CAWNLAGAQYEQFF. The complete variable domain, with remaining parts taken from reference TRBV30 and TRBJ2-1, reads SQTIHQWPATLVQPVGSPLSLECTVEGTSNPNLYWYRQAAGRGLQLLFYSVGIGQISSEVPQNLSASRPQDRQFILSSKKLLLSDSGFYLCAWNLAGAQYEQFFGPGTRLTVL.

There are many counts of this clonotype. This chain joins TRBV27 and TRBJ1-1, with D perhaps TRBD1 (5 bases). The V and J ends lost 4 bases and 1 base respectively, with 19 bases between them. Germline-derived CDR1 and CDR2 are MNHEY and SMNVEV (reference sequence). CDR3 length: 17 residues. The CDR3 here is CASSSLPGRKANTEAFF. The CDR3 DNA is TGTGCCAGCAGTTCGCTCCCGGGACGCAAAGCGAACACTGAAGCTTTCTTT.

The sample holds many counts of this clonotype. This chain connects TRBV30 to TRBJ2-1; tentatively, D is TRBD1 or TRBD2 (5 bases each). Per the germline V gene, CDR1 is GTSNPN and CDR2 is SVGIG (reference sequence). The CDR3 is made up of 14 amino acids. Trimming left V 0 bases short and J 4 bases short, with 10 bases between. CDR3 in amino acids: CAWSVGAQYNEQFF. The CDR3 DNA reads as TGTGCCTGGAGTGTCGGGGCCCAATACAATGAGCAGTTCTTC.

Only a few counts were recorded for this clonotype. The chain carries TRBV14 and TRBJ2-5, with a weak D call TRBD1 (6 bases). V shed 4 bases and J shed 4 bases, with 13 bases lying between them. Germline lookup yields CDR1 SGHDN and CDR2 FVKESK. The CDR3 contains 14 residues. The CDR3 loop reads CASSPMWGLETQYF. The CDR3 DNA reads TGTGCCAGCAGCCCGATGTGGGGGCTAGAGACCCAGTACTTC.

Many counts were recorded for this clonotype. The CDR3 spells CASSLVSVGGLAGAPSYNEQFF. In DNA form, the CDR3 reads TGTGCCAGCAGCTTAGTCTCTGTCGGTGGGCTAGCGGGGGCCCCTTCCTACAATGAGCAGTTCTTC. The chain employs TRBV7-8 and TRBJ2-1, with 10 bases matching TRBD2. The CDR3 totals 22 residues. The V gene's germline CDR1 is SGHVS and CDR2 FQNEAQ. The V and J ends lost 1 base and 1 base, in that order; junction bases with no gene match: 19.

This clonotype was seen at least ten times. CDR3 sequence: CSTRGTSGYEQYF. For the CDR3, the DNA is TGCAGTACACGAGGGACTAGCGGCTACGAGCAGTACTTC. The chain recombines TRBV20-1 with TRBJ2-7; the match to TRBD2 covers 11 bases. Germline V lookup: CDR1 DFQATT, CDR2 SNEGSKA (reference sequence). The V and J ends lost 8 bases and 3 bases, in that order; junction bases with no gene match: 6. The CDR3 totals 13 residues.

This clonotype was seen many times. The CDR3 bases are TGTGCCAGCAGCCATGTACCTCGGGGGAGGCCCTATAATTCACCCCTCCACTTT. As protein: CASSHVPRGRPYNSPLHF. The chain carries TRBV3-1 and TRBJ1-6, with D perhaps TRBD1 (5 bases). There are 18 residues in the CDR3. Per germline, CDR1 LGHDT and CDR2 YNNKEL (reference sequence). V lost 3 bases and J lost 2, with 17 bases in between.

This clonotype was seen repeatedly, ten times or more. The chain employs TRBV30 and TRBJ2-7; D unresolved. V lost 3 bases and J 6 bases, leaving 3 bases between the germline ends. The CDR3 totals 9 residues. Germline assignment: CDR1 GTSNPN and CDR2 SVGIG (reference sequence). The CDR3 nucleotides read TGTGCCTGGAGGGTCGAGCAGTACTTC. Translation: CAWRVEQYF. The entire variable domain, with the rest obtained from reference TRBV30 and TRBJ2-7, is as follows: SQTIHQWPATLVQPVGSPLSLECTVEGTSNPNLYWYRQAAGRGLQLLFYSVGIGQISSEVPQNLSASRPQDRQFILSSKKLLLSDSGFYLCAWRVEQYFGPGTRLTVT.

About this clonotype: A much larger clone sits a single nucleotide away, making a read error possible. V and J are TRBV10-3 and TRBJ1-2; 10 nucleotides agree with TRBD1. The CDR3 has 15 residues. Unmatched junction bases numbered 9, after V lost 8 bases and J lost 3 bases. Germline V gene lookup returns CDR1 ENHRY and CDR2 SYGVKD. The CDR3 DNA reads TGTGCCATCGTCTCCGGGACAGGGGAGGACTATGGCTACACCTTC. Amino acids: CAIVSGTGEDYGYTF.

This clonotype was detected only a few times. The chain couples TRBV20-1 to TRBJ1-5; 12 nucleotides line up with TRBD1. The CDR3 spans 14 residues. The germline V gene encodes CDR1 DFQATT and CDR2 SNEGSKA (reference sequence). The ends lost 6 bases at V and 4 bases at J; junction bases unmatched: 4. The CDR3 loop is CSAPGQGANQPQHF. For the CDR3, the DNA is TGCAGTGCCCCGGGACAGGGGGCAAATCAGCCCCAGCATTTT.

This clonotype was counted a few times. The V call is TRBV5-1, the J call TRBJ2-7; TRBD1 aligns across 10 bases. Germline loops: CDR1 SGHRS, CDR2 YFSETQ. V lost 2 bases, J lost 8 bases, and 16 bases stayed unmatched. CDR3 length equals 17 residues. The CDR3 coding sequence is TGCGCCAGCAGCTTAAAAGCCGGGACAGGGGCTTTACGTCAGCAGTACTTC. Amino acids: CASSLKAGTGALRQQYF.

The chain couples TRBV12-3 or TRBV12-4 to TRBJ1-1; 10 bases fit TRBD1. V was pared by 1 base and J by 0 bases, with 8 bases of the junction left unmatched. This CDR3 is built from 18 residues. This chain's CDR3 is CASSLGRRQGALNTEAFF. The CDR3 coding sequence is TGTGCCAGCAGTTTAGGCCGTAGACAGGGGGCTTTGAACACTGAAGCTTTCTTT.

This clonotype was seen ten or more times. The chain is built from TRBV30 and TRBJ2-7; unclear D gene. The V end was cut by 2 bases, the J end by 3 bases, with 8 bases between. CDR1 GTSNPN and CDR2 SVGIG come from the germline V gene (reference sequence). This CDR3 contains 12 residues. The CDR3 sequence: CAWSISHYEQYF. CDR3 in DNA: TGTGCCTGGAGTATCTCCCACTACGAGCAGTACTTC.

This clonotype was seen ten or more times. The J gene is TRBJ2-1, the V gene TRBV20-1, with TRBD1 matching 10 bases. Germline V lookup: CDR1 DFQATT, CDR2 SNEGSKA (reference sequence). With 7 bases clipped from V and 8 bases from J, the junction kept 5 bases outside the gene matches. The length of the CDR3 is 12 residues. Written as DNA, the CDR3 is TGCAGTGGTTGGACAGGGGGGCATGAGCAGTTCTTC. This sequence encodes CSGWTGGHEQFF.

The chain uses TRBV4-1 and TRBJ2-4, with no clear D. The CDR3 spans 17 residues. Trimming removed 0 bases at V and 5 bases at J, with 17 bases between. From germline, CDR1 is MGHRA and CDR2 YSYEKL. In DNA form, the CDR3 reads TGCGCCAGCAGCCAAGAAAGTCCAACCTCGGATCAAAACATTCAGTACTTC. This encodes CASSQESPTSDQNIQYF.